The source of this TCR beta chain is a study of identifying expanded T cells in peripheral blood (dated by TCRdb to about 2019). For the study in its entirety: Technical replicates were generated by sequencing separate aliquots of the same genomic DNA pool, and four replicates were compared pairwise. Summary of the overall study and its limitations: Across all healthy-donor time intervals, the beta-binomial model significantly cut both the number of clones called differentially abundant and the false-positive rate. The binomial model flagged approximately 1.3 differentially abundant clones between technical replicates but around 15 over approximately 2 weeks and roughly 20 over around four weeks. Variance in clone template counts between approximately 2-week samples significantly increased with total template count across all healthy donors. It was expected by the authors that biological variance in healthy repertoires might increase further over much longer intervals, such as months to years.

TCRbeta CDR3 regions were profiled by bias-controlled multiplex PCR amplification of genomic DNA with the immunoSEQ Assay. The paper's data handling went like this. To quantify the absolute abundance of each unique TCRbeta CDR3 region, the sequences were collapsed and filtered. Differential abundance was tested with two models: a binomial (Fisher-equivalent) model and a beta-binomial model that adds time-dependent variance fitted from healthy donors. Clones with fewer than 5 combined templates were removed, and a clone was called differentially abundant if the clone's Benjamini-Hochberg FDR was below 0.01. In the beta-binomial model, variance was expressed as a function of the total template count across the two samples, in the form v = (b*log(k)+a)^2. Entries here come from immuneACCESS through TCRdb and include only in-frame sequences with V and J called. Some clones fail to appear in such tables; in the studies checked, an unresolved V gene covers under half of the shortfall, and the cause of the remainder is unknown. V, J and clone size reflect that table, while D and trimming were determined from the DNA. This sample has 100,000 to 150,000 clones in its table, and 86% of those were observed once. The ten top clones hold about 8% of the sample.

The CDR3 holds 11 amino acids from the cysteine to the phenylalanine. The DNA shown is the 33-base CDR3, in frame from base 1. The germline V gene yields SGHRS for CDR1 and YFSETQ for CDR2. V is pared back by 0 bases and J by 6 bases, with 3 bases lying between the germline termini. During the collection period, no immune events, such as infections, were documented for the healthy donors. Healthy-donor blood repertoires served as a training cohort to calibrate time-dependent variance in a beta-binomial model of T-cell clone differential abundance. The training cohort was composed of 10 or so healthy donors, 3 female and 7 male. Donor ages ranged from 29 to 64 years, with an average of about 40 years. Whole blood from each healthy donor was obtained from a commercial supplier and was collected at three time points 2 to 3 weeks apart. For immunosequencing, genomic DNA was extracted from unsorted whole blood.

A remark on this clone: Its antigen has not been determined. Within one base of it there is no much larger clone, and no base qualities were kept.

This TCR was sampled from a person between 18 and 70 years old in good health. The specimen sequenced was blood. This sequence uses TRBV5-1 and TRBJ2-5; the D gene cannot be named for sure. In nucleotide form, the sequence is TGCGCCAGCAGCTTGGTACAGACCCAGTACTTC. The encoded protein is CASSLVQTQYF.